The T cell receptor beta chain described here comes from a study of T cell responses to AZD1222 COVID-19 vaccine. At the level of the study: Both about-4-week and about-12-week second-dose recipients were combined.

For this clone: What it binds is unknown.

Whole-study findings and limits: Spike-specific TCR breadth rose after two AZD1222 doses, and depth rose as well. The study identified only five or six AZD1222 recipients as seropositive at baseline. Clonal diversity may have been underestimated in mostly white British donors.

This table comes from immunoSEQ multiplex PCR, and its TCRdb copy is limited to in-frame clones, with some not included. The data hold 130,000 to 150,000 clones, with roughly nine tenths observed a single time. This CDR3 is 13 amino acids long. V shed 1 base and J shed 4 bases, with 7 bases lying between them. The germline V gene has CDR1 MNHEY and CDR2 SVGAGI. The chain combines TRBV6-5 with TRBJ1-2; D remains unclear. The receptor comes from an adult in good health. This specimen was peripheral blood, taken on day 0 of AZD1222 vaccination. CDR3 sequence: CASSYLGAYGYTF. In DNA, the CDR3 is TGTGCCAGCAGTTACTTAGGTGCCTATGGCTACACCTTC.